These 25 T cell receptor beta chains came from one sample sequenced in a study of T cells after yellow fever vaccination. From the 5' RACE reads, TCRdb called clonotypes with MiXCR, one entry per CDR3 protein. This sample carries about 300,000 distinct CDR3 sequences, around 7% of them seen once, and the ten largest clones take over 15%. The sample was PBMCs, taken 45 days after the first yellow fever vaccination. The origin of the receptors is a man aged 18-30 years who received the YFV17D yellow fever vaccine.

The CDR3 nucleotides are TGTGCCAGCAGTTACGGCGGGGGCGACCGTACGCAGTATTTT. Translating it yields CASSYGGGDRTQYF. The J gene is TRBJ2-3, the V gene TRBV6-5; perhaps TRBD2 as D (7 bases). This CDR3 spans 14 amino acids. Germline V gene sequence: CDR1 MNHEY, CDR2 SVGAGI. V was pared by 2 bases and J by 8 bases, with 14 bases between.

The genes are TRBV20-1 and TRBJ1-1, with a tentative D call TRBD1 (6 bases). The CDR3 runs 13 residues. Trimming stripped 7 bases from V and 5 bases from J, with 17 bases between. Looked up from germline, CDR1 is DFQATT and CDR2 is SNEGSKA (reference sequence). CDR3 amino acids: CSVPTGFKTEAFF. CDR3 nucleotide sequence: TGCAGTGTTCCTACAGGGTTTAAAACTGAAGCTTTCTTT.

This clonotype was seen more than once but under ten times. The chain uses TRBV5-1 and TRBJ2-3; 10 bases agree with TRBD2. V was pared by 4 bases and J by 9 bases, with 8 bases of the junction left unmatched. The CDR3 spans 14 residues. Germline assignment: CDR1 SGHRS and CDR2 YFSETQ. CDR3: CASSLAGETSTQYF. The CDR3 coding sequence is TGCGCCAGCAGCCTAGCGGGGGAAACCAGCACGCAGTATTTT.

This clonotype was detected a few times. This chain connects TRBV4-1 to TRBJ2-4, with a tentative D call TRBD1 (5 bases). CDR3 length: 16 residues. Trimming shortened V by 0 bases and J by 1 base, and 10 bases separated the two germline ends. Germline V gene lookup returns CDR1 MGHRA and CDR2 YSYEKL. CDR3 protein: CASSQDGALAKNIQYF. The CDR3 DNA is TGCGCCAGCAGCCAAGATGGGGCCCTCGCCAAAAACATTCAGTACTTC.

This clonotype was detected many times. The rearrangement links TRBV5-4 to TRBJ1-2; D possibly corresponds to TRBD1 (5 bases). V was clipped by 4 bases and J by 4 bases, with 20 bases between them. CDR3 length: 16 amino acids. Germline V gene lookup returns CDR1 SGHNT and CDR2 YYREEE (reference sequence). CDR3 loop: CASSLVQGRVGYGYTF. In nucleotides, the CDR3 is TGTGCCAGCAGCCTCGTTCAGGGAAGGGTCGGCTATGGCTACACCTTC.

This clonotype was found many times. The chain links TRBV3-1 to TRBJ2-5, with 8 nucleotides matching TRBD2. Trimming removed 3 bases from V and 4 bases from J; junction bases left unmatched: 16. CDR1 and CDR2 (germline): LGHDT, YNNKEL (reference sequence). The CDR3 is 18 residues long. CDR3 nucleotide sequence: TGTGCCAGCAGCCACCTGATGACGGGGGGGGTCTCGTCAGAGACCCAGTACTTC. Amino acids: CASSHLMTGGVSSETQYF.

A remark on this clonotype: Germline and junction disagree at one end, which may indicate a read error. The V call is TRBV12-3 or TRBV12-4, the J call TRBJ1-5; TRBD1 aligns across 10 bases. The CDR3 is 18 amino acids. CDR3 coding DNA: TGTACCAGCAGTTTAAGACAGGGGGCTAAAATGAACAATCAGCCCCAGCATTTT. This sequence encodes CTSSLRQGAKMNNQPQHF.

The chain carries TRBV7-9 and TRBJ1-2; perhaps TRBD1 as D (6 bases). The length of the CDR3 is 16 residues. The germline CDR1 and CDR2 sequences are SEHNR and FQNEAQ (reference sequence). The V and J ends lost 2 bases and 3 bases respectively, with 16 bases between them. CDR3: CASSLNSWGPDYGYTF. Here the CDR3 DNA reads TGTGCCAGCAGCTTAAATAGTTGGGGGCCGGACTATGGCTACACCTTC.

The chain joins TRBV9 to TRBJ2-3, with D perhaps assigned TRBD1 or TRBD2 (6 bases each). Trimming shortened V by 2 bases and J by 4 bases, and 17 bases separated the two germline ends. Germline values: CDR1 SGDLS, CDR2 YYNGEE. The length of the CDR3 is 16 residues. The CDR3 sequence: CASSVFGTGGPDTQYF. For the CDR3, the DNA is TGTGCCAGCAGCGTTTTCGGAACCGGGGGCCCAGATACGCAGTATTTT.

This clonotype has ten or more counts. V usage is TRBV7-9 and J usage is TRBJ2-5, with D possibly TRBD1 on 6 matching bases. CDR1 is SEHNR and CDR2 is FQNEAQ in the germline V gene (reference sequence). CDR3 length: 14 residues. Trimming took 4 bases from V and 0 from J, leaving 9 bases between them. The CDR3 sequence is CASSSGTYQETQYF. CDR3 coding DNA: TGTGCCAGCAGCTCCGGGACATACCAAGAGACCCAGTACTTC.

J is TRBJ2-1 and V is TRBV5-4, with 7 bases fitting TRBD2. The CDR3 sequence is 16 residues long. Germline V gene sequence: CDR1 SGHNT, CDR2 YYREEE (reference sequence). Trimming removed 4 bases from V and 2 bases from J; junction bases left unmatched: 9. Here the CDR3 reads CASSTRQGTTYNEQFF. In DNA form, the CDR3 reads TGTGCCAGCAGCACGCGGCAAGGGACTACCTACAATGAGCAGTTCTTC.

This chain connects TRBV7-2 to TRBJ1-1; no clear D gene. Trimming shortened V by 1 base and J by 3 bases, and 15 bases separated the two germline ends. There are 16 residues in the CDR3. Germline loops: CDR1 SGHTA, CDR2 FQGNSA. CDR3 nucleotide sequence: TGTGCCAGCAGCTTAGTTGGGGTGCGGGGAGACACTGAAGCTTTCTTT. This encodes CASSLVGVRGDTEAFF. Variable domain in full (rest from reference TRBV7-2 and TRBJ1-1): GAGVSQSPSNKVTEKGKDVELRCDPISGHTALYWYRQSLGQGLEFLIYFQGNSAPDKSGLPSDRFSAERTGGSVSTLTIQRTQQEDSAVYLCASSLVGVRGDTEAFFGQGTRLTVV.

This clonotype was detected ten times or more. J is TRBJ2-5 and V is TRBV20-1; 11 bases are shared with TRBD2. CDR1 DFQATT and CDR2 SNEGSKA come from the germline V gene (reference sequence). J lost 5 bases, V lost 4 bases, and 6 bases had no gene match. The CDR3 loop spans 14 amino acids. The chain's CDR3 is CSATLAGGRETQYF. The CDR3 region has the DNA TGCAGTGCTACTCTAGCGGGGGGCCGGGAGACCCAGTACTTC.

The CDR3 DNA is TGTGCCAGCAGTTCGAAGACTCTGGACAGGGTGAACACTGAAGCTTTCTTT. Protein product: CASSSKTLDRVNTEAFF. This chain links TRBV6-2 or TRBV6-3 with TRBJ1-1, with TRBD1 matching over 8 bases. The germline V gene has CDR1 MNHEY and CDR2 SVGEGT. CDR3 length: 17 amino acids. Trimming at V came to 4 bases and at J to 0 bases, leaving 10 bases not matched to a gene.

This clonotype was picked up a small number of times. The rearrangement joins TRBV20-1 to TRBJ2-7, with D perhaps assigned TRBD1 or TRBD2 (5 bases each). The CDR3 is made up of 14 amino acids. Trimming stripped 6 bases from V and 6 bases from J, with 21 bases between. CDR1 is DFQATT and CDR2 is SNEGSKA in the germline V gene (reference sequence). The CDR3 reads CSAQRGSYGGEQYV. The CDR3, as DNA: TGCAGTGCCCAAAGGGGAAGCTATGGGGGCGAGCAGTACGTC.

The CDR3 bases are TGTGCCAGCAGCTGGGGGTGGGGGAACACCGGGGAGCTGTTTTTT. Translated: CASSWGWGNTGELFF. This chain connects TRBV11-2 to TRBJ2-2; D tentatively reads TRBD1 or TRBD2 (5 bases each). The germline CDR1 and CDR2 sequences are SGHAT and FQNNGV. Between the trimmed V and J ends, which lost 4 bases and 1 base, there was a span of 10 bases. The CDR3 runs 15 residues.

For the CDR3, the DNA is TGTGCCAGCAGCGTAAGGACGGGGGGGGATTACAATGAGCAGTTCTTC. Protein product: CASSVRTGGDYNEQFF. The chain employs TRBV5-4 and TRBJ2-1, with TRBD2 matching over 8 bases. The CDR3 consists of 16 residues. V shed 4 bases, J shed 4 bases, and the junction held 10 bases outside the gene matches. Germline values: CDR1 SGHNT, CDR2 YYREEE (reference sequence).

This clonotype has more than one count but fewer than ten. J is TRBJ2-5 and V is TRBV7-9, with D perhaps matching TRBD2 (6 bases). The CDR3 spans 17 residues. CDR1 SEHNR and CDR2 FQNEAQ come from the germline V gene (reference sequence). V dropped 2 bases and J dropped 4 bases, with 20 bases sitting between them. The CDR3 DNA is TGTGCCAGCAGCTTATCAAACCTGGCTAGCGATAGAGAGACCCAGTACTTC. It encodes CASSLSNLASDRETQYF.

The CDR3 reads CASSQRQETQYF. The DNA of the CDR3 is TGTGCCAGCTCACAACGTCAAGAGACCCAGTACTTC. The V call is TRBV18, the J call TRBJ2-5; D is undetermined. The CDR3 extends over 12 amino acids. Trimming pared 4 bases from V and 2 bases from J, leaving 5 bases between. Germline loops: CDR1 KGHSH, CDR2 LQKENI.

This clonotype was detected ten times or more. This rearrangement joins TRBV12-3 or TRBV12-4 to TRBJ2-2; D is perhaps TRBD1 (5 bases). V was trimmed by 5 bases and J by 0 bases, leaving 10 bases between them. This CDR3 spans 15 amino acids. The CDR3 DNA reads as TGTGCCAGCAGTCTCAGGGCGACGAACACCGGGGAGCTGTTTTTT. Its translation: CASSLRATNTGELFF.

This clonotype has ten or more counts. The chain has TRBV5-1 and TRBJ2-3; D may be TRBD1 (6 bases). The CDR3 has 15 amino acids. V lost 3 bases to trimming and J lost 4 bases, with 15 bases between them. CDR1 is SGHRS and CDR2 is YFSETQ in the germline V gene. DNA for the CDR3: TGCGCCAGCAGCTCGACAGGCCTGGGGCCAGATACGCAGTATTTT. It codes for CASSSTGLGPDTQYF.

This clonotype appeared many times. CDR3 in amino acids: CASRLKAGQGSDTQYF. In nucleotides, the CDR3 is TGCGCCAGCAGGCTCAAGGCGGGACAGGGCTCAGATACGCAGTATTTT. The rearrangement links TRBV5-1 to TRBJ2-3; 9 bases are shared with TRBD1. J lost 4 bases, V lost 5 bases, and 11 bases had no gene match. CDR3 size: 16 residues. In germline, CDR1 is SGHRS, CDR2 YFSETQ.

The rearrangement uses TRBV7-8 and TRBJ2-7; D is unclear. CDR1 and CDR2 (germline): SGHVS, FQNEAQ. The CDR3 spans 13 residues. V was trimmed by 0 bases and J by 4 bases, leaving 7 bases between them. CDR3 nucleotide sequence: TGTGCCAGCAGCTTAGCACAGAAGTACGAGCAGTACTTC. Its translation: CASSLAQKYEQYF. Full variable domain (outside the CDR3, taken from reference TRBV7-8 and TRBJ2-7): GAGVSQSPRYKVAKRGQDVALRCDPISGHVSLFWYQQALGQGPEFLTYFQNEAQLDKSGLPSDRFFAERPEGSVSTLKIQRTQQEDSAVYLCASSLAQKYEQYFGPGTRLTVT.

This clonotype was counted ten times or more. The rearrangement links TRBV7-2 to TRBJ2-2; 7 positions match TRBD1. This CDR3 comprises 14 residues. Germline values: CDR1 SGHTA, CDR2 FQGNSA. V trimming: 7 bases; J trimming: 3 bases; junction bases outside the gene matches: 5. CDR3 in amino acids: CASTLDRHTGELFF. DNA of the CDR3: TGTGCCAGCACATTGGACAGGCACACCGGGGAGCTGTTTTTT. The full variable domain, in which reference TRBV7-2 and TRBJ2-2 provide the parts outside the CDR3, is GAGVSQSPSNKVTEKGKDVELRCDPISGHTALYWYRQSLGQGLEFLIYFQGNSAPDKSGLPSDRFSAERTGGSVSTLTIQRTQQEDSAVYLCASTLDRHTGELFFGEGSRLTVL.

This clonotype has just a few counts. The chain is built from TRBV20-1 and TRBJ2-5; TRBD2 might be the D (5 bases). V was shortened by 0 bases and J by 2 bases, with 10 bases between the two germline ends. The CDR3 has 14 residues. The germline CDR1 and CDR2 sequences are DFQATT and SNEGSKA (reference sequence). CDR3 region: CSARDLDFQETQYF. DNA of the CDR3: TGCAGTGCTAGAGATTTGGACTTTCAAGAGACCCAGTACTTC.